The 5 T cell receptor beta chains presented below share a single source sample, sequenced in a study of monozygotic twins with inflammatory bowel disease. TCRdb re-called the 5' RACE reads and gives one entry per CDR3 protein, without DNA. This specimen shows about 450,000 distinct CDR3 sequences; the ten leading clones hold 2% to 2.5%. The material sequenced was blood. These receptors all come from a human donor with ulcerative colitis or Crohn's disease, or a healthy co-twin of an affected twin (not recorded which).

The CDR3 loop is CASSFTGWETQYF. This chain links TRBV7-9 with TRBJ2-5; TCRdb lists TRBD1, though no DNA is available to test this call. From germline, CDR1 is SEHNR and CDR2 FQNEAQ (reference sequence). The CDR3 runs to 13 residues. Looking up the rest from reference TRBV7-9 and TRBJ2-5 gives the full variable domain: DTGVSQNPRHKITKRGQNVTFRCDPISEHNRLYWYRQTLGQGPEFLTYFQNEAQLEKSRLLSDRFSAERPKGSFSTLEIQRTEQGDSAMYLCASSFTGWETQYFGPGTRLLVL.

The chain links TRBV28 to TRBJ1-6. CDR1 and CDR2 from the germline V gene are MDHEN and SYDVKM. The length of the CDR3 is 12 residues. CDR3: CASSGILSPLHF.

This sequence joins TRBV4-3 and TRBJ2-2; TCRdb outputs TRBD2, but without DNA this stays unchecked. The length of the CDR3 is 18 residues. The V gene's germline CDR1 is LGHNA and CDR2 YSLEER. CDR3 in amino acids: CASSQGAGGRKLAGELFF.

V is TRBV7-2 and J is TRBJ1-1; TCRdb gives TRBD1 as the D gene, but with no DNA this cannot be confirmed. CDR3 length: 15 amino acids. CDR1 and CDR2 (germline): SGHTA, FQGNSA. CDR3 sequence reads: CASSLDGDSFTEAFF. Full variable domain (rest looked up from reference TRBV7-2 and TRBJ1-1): GAGVSQSPSNKVTEKGKDVELRCDPISGHTALYWYRQSLGQGLEFLIYFQGNSAPDKSGLPSDRFSAERTGGSVSTLTIQRTQQEDSAVYLCASSLDGDSFTEAFFGQGTRLTVV.

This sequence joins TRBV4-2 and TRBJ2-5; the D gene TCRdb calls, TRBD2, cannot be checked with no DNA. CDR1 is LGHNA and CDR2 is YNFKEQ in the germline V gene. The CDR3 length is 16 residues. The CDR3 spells CASSQDMRGGKETQYF.